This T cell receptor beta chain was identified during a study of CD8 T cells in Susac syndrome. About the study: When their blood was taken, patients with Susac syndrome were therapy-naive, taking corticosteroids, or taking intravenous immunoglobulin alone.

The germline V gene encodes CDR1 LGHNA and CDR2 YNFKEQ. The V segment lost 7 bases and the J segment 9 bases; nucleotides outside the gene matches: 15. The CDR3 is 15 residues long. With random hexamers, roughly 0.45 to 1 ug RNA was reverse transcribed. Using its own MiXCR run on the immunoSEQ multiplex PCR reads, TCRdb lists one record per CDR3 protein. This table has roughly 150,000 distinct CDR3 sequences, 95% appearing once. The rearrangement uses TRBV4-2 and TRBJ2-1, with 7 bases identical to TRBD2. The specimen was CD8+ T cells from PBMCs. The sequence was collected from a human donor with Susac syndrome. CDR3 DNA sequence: TGTGCCAGCACCCTTAGTCTAACGGGAGGCAGTGAGCAGTTCTTC. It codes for CASTLSLTGGSEQFF.